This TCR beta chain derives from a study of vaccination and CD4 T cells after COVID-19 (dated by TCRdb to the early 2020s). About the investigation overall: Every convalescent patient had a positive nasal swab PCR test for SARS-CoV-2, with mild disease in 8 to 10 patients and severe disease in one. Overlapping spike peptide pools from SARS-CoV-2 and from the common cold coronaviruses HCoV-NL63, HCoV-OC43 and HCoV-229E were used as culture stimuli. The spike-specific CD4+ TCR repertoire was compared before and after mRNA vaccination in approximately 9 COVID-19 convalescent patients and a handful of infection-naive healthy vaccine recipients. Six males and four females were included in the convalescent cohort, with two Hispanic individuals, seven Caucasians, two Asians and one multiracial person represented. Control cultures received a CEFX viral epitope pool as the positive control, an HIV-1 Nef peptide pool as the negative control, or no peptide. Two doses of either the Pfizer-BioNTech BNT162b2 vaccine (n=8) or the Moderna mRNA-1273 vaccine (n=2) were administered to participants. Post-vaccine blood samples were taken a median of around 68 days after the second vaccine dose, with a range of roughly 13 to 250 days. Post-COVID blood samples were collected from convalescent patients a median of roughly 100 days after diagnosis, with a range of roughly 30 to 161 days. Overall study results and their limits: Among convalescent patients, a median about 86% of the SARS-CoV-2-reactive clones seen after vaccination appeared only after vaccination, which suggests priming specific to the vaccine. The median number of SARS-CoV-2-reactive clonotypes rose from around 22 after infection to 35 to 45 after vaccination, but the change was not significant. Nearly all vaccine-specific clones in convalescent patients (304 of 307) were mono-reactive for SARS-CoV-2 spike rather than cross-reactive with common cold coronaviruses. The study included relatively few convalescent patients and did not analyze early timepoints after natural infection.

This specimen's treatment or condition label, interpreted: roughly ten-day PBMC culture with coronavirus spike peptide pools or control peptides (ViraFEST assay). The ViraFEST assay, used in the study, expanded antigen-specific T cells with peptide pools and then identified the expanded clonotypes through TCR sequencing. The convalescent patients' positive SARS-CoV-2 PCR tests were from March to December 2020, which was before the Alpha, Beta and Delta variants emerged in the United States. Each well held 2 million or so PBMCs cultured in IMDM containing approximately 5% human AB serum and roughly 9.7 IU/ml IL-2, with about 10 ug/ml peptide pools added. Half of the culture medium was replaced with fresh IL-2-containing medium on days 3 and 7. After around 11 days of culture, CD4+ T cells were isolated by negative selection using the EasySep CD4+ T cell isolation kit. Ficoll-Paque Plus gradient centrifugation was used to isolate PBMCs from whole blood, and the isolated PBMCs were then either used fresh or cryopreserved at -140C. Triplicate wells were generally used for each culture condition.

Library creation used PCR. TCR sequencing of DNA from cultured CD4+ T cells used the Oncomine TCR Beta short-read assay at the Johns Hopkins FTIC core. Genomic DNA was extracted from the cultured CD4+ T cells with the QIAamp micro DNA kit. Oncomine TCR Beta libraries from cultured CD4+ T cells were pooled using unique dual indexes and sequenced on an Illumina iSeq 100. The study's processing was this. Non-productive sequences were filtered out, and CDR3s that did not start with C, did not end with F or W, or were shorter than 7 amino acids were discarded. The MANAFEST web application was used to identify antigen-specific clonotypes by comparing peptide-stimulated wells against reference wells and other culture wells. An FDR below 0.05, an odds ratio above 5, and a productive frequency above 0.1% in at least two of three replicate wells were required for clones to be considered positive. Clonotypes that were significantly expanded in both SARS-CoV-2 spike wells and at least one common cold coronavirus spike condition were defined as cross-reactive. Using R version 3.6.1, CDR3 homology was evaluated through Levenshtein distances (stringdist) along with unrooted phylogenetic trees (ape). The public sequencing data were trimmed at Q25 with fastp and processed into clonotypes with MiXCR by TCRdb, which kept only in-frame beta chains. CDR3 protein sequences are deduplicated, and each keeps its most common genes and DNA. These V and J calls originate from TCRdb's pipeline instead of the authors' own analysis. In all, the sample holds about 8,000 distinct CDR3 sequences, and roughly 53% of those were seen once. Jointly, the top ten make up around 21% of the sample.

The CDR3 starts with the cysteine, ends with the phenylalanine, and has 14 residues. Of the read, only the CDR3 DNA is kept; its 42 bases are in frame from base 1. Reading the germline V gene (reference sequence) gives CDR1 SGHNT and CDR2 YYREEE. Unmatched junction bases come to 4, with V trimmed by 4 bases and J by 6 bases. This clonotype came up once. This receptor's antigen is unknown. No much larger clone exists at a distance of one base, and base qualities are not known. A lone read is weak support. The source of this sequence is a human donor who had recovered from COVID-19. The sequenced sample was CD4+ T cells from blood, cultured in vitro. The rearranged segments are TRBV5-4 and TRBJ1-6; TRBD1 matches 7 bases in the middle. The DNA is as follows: TGTGCCAGCAGCGCCGACAGGGTTAATTCACCCCTCCACTTT. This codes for CASSADRVNSPLHF.